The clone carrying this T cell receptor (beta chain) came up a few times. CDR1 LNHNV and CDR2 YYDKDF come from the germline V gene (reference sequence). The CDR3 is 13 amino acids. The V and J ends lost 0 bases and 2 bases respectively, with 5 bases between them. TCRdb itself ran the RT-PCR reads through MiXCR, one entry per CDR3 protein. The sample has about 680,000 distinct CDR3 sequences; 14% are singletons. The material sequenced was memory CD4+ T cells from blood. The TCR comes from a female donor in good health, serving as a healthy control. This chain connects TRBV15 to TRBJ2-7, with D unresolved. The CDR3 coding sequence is TGTGCCACCAGCAGAGACGTGGCCTACGAGCAGTACTTC. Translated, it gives CATSRDVAYEQYF.